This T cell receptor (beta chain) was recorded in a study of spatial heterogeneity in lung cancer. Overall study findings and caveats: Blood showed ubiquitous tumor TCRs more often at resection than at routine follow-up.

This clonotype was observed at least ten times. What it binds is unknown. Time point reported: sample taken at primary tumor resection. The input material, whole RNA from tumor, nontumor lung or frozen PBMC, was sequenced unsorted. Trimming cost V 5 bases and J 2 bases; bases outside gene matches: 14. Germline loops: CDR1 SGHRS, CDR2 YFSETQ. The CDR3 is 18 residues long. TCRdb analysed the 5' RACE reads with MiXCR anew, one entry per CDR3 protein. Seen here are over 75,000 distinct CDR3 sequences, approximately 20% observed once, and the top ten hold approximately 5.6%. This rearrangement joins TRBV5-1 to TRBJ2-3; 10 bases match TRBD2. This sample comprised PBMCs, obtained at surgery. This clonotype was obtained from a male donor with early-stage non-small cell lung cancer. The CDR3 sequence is CASRFEQALAGATDTQYF. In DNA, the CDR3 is TGCGCCAGCAGATTCGAACAGGCCCTAGCGGGGGCCACAGATACGCAGTATTTT. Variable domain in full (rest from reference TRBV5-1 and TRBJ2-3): KAGVTQTPRYLIKTRGQQVTLSCSPISGHRSVSWYQQTPGQGLQFLFEYFSETQRNKGNFPGRFSGRQFSNSRSEMNVSTLELGDSALYLCASRFEQALAGATDTQYFGPGTRLTVL.